This T cell receptor beta chain stems from a study of CD8+ T cells in alopecia areata. Trimming cost V 6 bases and J 7 bases, with 15 bases left between them. Per germline, CDR1 GTSNPN and CDR2 SVGIG (reference sequence). This CDR3 is built from 12 residues. Broader study findings: While patients received tofacitinib, many expanded lesional clones remained present in scalp and blood.

Specified treatment: oral pan-JAK inhibitor, 5-10 mg twice daily. On this clone itself: Its antigen remains unknown.

TCR sequencing used cDNA made by reverse transcription of extracted RNA. The assay was immunoSEQ multiplex PCR, and TCRdb's table has in-frame clones only and misses some. The sample includes a few hundred thousand clones, approximately 60% of them seen just once. The sample consisted of CD4+ T cells sorted from blood, taken around week 54, from a patient treated with tofacitinib. The chain couples TRBV30 to TRBJ1-2, with a possible D match to TRBD1 (6 bases). This sequence originates from a human donor with alopecia areata. The CDR3 DNA follows: TGTGCCTGTACAGGGTCCCTCCGTGGCTACACCTTC. Translated: CACTGSLRGYTF.